What follows is one TCR beta chain and its context. Assay used: immunoSEQ multiplex PCR; TCRdb lists only in-frame clones, some missing. The sample contains about 43,000 clones, 80% to 90% of which appear only once. This entry comes from a study of PD-L1 blockade in urothelial cancer. Study background: Timepoints chosen for blood analysis were 3 weeks (second dose) and 6 weeks after treatment start.

Time point: peripheral blood 6 weeks after treatment start. This CDR3 region has 15 residues. Trimming took off 7 bases at V and 6 bases at J, with 19 bases between the two ends. CDR1 is MNHNS and CDR2 is SASEGT in the germline V gene. This clonotype was obtained from a man aged 55 to 70 with urothelial cancer. Sequencing was performed on PBMCs, taken around atezolizumab (anti-PD-L1) treatment. The rearrangement uses TRBV6-1 and TRBJ2-1; D unclear. The CDR3 DNA is TGTGCCAGCAAAATAGCAAGATATCCGGGCAATGAGCAGTTCTTC. This translates into CASKIARYPGNEQFF.